This entry is about one T cell receptor beta chain. The data were taken from a study of graft-versus-host responses after intestinal transplantation. The table came from immunoSEQ multiplex PCR; TCRdb's copy has only in-frame clones and leaves some out. This table holds approximately 89,000 clones, about 93% found once. Sample: PBMCs, taken roughly 410 days after intestinal transplant. The sequence derives from a human patient who received an intestinal transplant, so some T cells may come from the graft donor.

This chain's CDR3 is CASSLGAGTGRTEAFF. CDR3 coding DNA: TGCGCCAGCAGCTTGGGAGCAGGGACGGGAAGGACTGAAGCTTTCTTT. This chain joins TRBV5-1 and TRBJ1-1; maybe TRBD1 (5 bases). The length of the CDR3 is 16 residues. CDR1 and CDR2 (germline): SGHRS, YFSETQ. The V gene lost 0 bases and the J gene lost 5 bases, with 17 bases spanning the gap.